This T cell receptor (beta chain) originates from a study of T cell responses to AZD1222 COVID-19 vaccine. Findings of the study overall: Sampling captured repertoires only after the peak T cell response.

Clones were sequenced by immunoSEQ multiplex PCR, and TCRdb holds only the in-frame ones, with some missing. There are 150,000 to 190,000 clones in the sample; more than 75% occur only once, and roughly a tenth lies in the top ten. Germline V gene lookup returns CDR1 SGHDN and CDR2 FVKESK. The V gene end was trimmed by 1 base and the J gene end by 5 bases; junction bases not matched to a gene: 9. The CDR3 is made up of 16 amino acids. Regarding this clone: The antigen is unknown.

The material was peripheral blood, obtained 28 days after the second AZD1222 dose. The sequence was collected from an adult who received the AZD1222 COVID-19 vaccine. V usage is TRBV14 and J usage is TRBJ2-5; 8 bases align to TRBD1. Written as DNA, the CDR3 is TGTGCCAGCAGCCAAGTTTACCAGGGGGCCTGGGAGACCCAGTACTTC. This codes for CASSQVYQGAWETQYF.